Detailed here is one TCR beta chain. Germline V gene sequence: CDR1 MNHEY, CDR2 SMNVEV (reference sequence). There are 13 residues in the CDR3. With 5 bases removed from V and 0 bases from J, the gap between germline ends came to 5 bases. The source of the sample is a study of cytomegalovirus exposure and HLA in healthy donors. TCRdb's copy holds only in-frame clones and misses some; the assay was immunoSEQ multiplex PCR. The data contain about 280,000 clones, roughly 90% of them singletons. From the 120-subject validation cohort, which was separate from the roughly 690-subject first cohort, the donors were drawn.

Sequencing input: PBMCs. This chain joins TRBV27 and TRBJ1-5; D gene ambiguous. The clonotype originates from a woman between 18 and 30 years old in good health and CMV-seronegative. The CDR3 here is CASSPYSNQPQHF. CDR3 bases: TGTGCCAGCAGTCCGTATAGCAATCAGCCCCAGCATTTT.